The 17 T cell receptor beta chains presented below share a single source sample, sequenced in a study of OX40 agonist ivuxolimab in advanced cancers. Profiling relied on immunoSEQ multiplex PCR, and the TCRdb table lists in-frame clones only, not all of them. The sample has tens of thousands of clones; roughly 84% are singletons. Sample: CD4+ or CD8+ T cells sorted from blood, taken in a trial of the OX40 agonist ivuxolimab. The origin of the receptors is an adult with an advanced solid tumor such as melanoma, head and neck, liver or kidney cancer.

This clone showed up just once. The rearrangement joins TRBV6-5 to TRBJ1-5; D might be TRBD1 (5 bases). V lost 1 base to trimming and J lost 6 bases, with 13 bases between them. The length of the CDR3 is 15 residues. CDR1 is MNHEY and CDR2 is SVGAGI in the germline V gene. The CDR3 is CASSYWGREGQPQHF. The CDR3 DNA reads as TGTGCCAGCAGTTACTGGGGCAGGGAGGGTCAGCCCCAGCATTTT.

This sequence joins TRBV7-9 and TRBJ2-7; D is perhaps TRBD1 or TRBD2 (5 bases each). Germline CDR1 is SEHNR and CDR2 is FQNEAQ (reference sequence). Trimming pared 3 bases from V and 3 bases from J, leaving 9 bases between. The CDR3 totals 13 residues. CDR3 loop: CASSLGPNYEQYF. As DNA, the CDR3 is TGTGCCAGCAGCTTGGGACCGAACTACGAGCAGTACTTC. Combining the CDR3 with reference TRBV7-9 and TRBJ2-7 gives the whole variable domain DTGVSQNPRHKITKRGQNVTFRCDPISEHNRLYWYRQTLGQGPEFLTYFQNEAQLEKSRLLSDRFSAERPKGSFSTLEIQRTEQGDSAMYLCASSLGPNYEQYFGPGTRLTVT.

V gene TRBV6-1 combines with J gene TRBJ1-3; unclear D gene. Germline V gene sequence: CDR1 MNHNS, CDR2 SASEGT. The CDR3 spans 14 residues. Trimming pared 6 bases from V and 2 bases from J, leaving 11 bases between. In DNA form, the CDR3 reads TGTGCCAGCAGGTTGGAAGGTACTGGAAACACCATATATTTT. This sequence encodes CASRLEGTGNTIYF.

The CDR3 sequence is CAWSVGRGGTATGELFF. DNA of the CDR3: TGTGCCTGGAGTGTAGGAAGGGGCGGGACCGCCACCGGGGAGCTGTTTTTT. This chain links TRBV30 with TRBJ2-2; possible D gene TRBD2, 6 bases. The length of the CDR3 is 17 residues. V shed 0 bases and J shed 4 bases, with 18 bases lying between them. CDR1 and CDR2 from the germline V gene are GTSNPN and SVGIG (reference sequence).

The chain employs TRBV5-1 and TRBJ1-1; D remains unclear. The V gene lost 1 base and the J gene lost 1 base, with 11 bases spanning the gap. The CDR3 is 15 amino acids. CDR1 is SGHRS, CDR2 YFSETQ, per germline. The CDR3 DNA is TGCGCCAGCAGCTTGTTTCTACGGGGGAACACTGAAGCTTTCTTT. Residues: CASSLFLRGNTEAFF.

This rearrangement joins TRBV7-3 to TRBJ1-1; D gene unclear. In germline, CDR1 is SGHTA, CDR2 FQGTGA. V was pared by 5 bases and J by 1 base, with 8 bases between. The CDR3 is made up of 13 amino acids. The CDR3 DNA is TGTGCCAGCAGCCCGGGCACGAACACTGAAGCTTTCTTT. Encoded protein: CASSPGTNTEAFF.

The chain recombines TRBV5-5 with TRBJ2-3; a weak D match, TRBD1 (6 bases). The CDR3 covers 16 residues. CDR1 is SGHKS, CDR2 YYEKEE, per germline (reference sequence). The V end lost 5 bases, the J end lost 3 bases, and 19 bases lay between the germline ends. CDR3 protein: CASSLPRGVRTDTQYF. In DNA, the CDR3 is TGTGCCAGCAGTTTGCCCAGGGGTGTTAGGACAGATACGCAGTATTTT.

This rearrangement joins TRBV18 to TRBJ1-1, with TRBD1 matching over 10 bases. CDR1 and CDR2 (germline): KGHSH, LQKENI. V was clipped by 7 bases and J by 1 base; unmatched bases: 3. The CDR3 consists of 14 residues. CDR3 loop: CASLRTGGNTEAFF. DNA of the CDR3: TGTGCCAGCTTAAGGACAGGGGGGAACACTGAAGCTTTCTTT.

V gene TRBV6-6 combines with J gene TRBJ1-5; possible D gene TRBD1, 5 bases. The V end lost 4 bases, the J end lost 5 bases, and 12 bases lay between the germline ends. Germline assignment: CDR1 MNHNY and CDR2 SVGAGI (reference sequence). The CDR3 spans 14 residues. For the CDR3, the DNA is TGTGCCAGCAGTTGGGACCTTCCCTATCAGCCCCAGCATTTT. As protein: CASSWDLPYQPQHF.

The chain uses TRBV11-3 and TRBJ1-1; D is unclear. Germline V gene lookup returns CDR1 SGHNT and CDR2 YENEEA. Trimming pared 0 bases from V and 2 bases from J, leaving 13 bases between. This CDR3 region has 16 residues. In DNA, the CDR3 is TGTGCCAGCAGCTTAGAACGGGTGGTTAGAAACACTGAAGCTTTCTTT. Amino acid sequence: CASSLERVVRNTEAFF.

The rearrangement links TRBV4-1 to TRBJ2-1, with TRBD2 matching over 10 bases. Germline CDR1 reads MGHRA; CDR2 reads YSYEKL. The J segment lost 9 bases and the V segment lost 6 bases, leaving 8 bases of the junction unmatched. The CDR3 is 14 residues long. This chain's CDR3 is CASRPSGSGGEQFF. In DNA form, the CDR3 reads TGCGCCAGCAGACCTAGCGGGAGCGGCGGTGAGCAGTTCTTC.

CDR3 protein: CSAGIYEQYF. As DNA, the CDR3 is TGCAGTGCTGGGATCTACGAGCAGTACTTC. V gene TRBV20-1 combines with J gene TRBJ2-7; unclear D gene. This CDR3 has 10 amino acids. V shed 5 bases and J shed 3 bases, with 5 bases lying between them. Germline values: CDR1 DFQATT, CDR2 SNEGSKA (reference sequence).

J is TRBJ2-5 and V is TRBV5-1; either TRBD1 or TRBD2 may supply D (5 bases each). Germline CDR1 is SGHRS and CDR2 is YFSETQ. The CDR3 is 14 amino acids. V lost 4 bases and J lost 1, with 11 bases in between. The CDR3 region has the DNA TGCGCCAGCAGCCCCACCGGGACCCAAGAGACCCAGTACTTC. Its translation: CASSPTGTQETQYF.

This clone was counted a few times. The chain couples TRBV5-4 to TRBJ1-1, with D unclear. Trimming shortened V by 1 base and J by 1 base, and 8 bases separated the two germline ends. There are 14 residues in the CDR3. The germline V gene encodes CDR1 SGHNT and CDR2 YYREEE (reference sequence). The CDR3 sequence is CASSLYSQNTEAFF. The CDR3 DNA sequence: TGTGCCAGCAGCTTGTACAGCCAGAACACTGAAGCTTTCTTT.

This sequence joins TRBV4-3 and TRBJ2-3, with D perhaps matching TRBD2 (7 bases). V was pared by 0 bases and J by 6 bases, with 13 bases between. The germline CDR1 and CDR2 sequences are LGHNA and YSLEER. The CDR3 has 15 residues. CDR3 sequence: CASSQDIGGRDTQYF. The DNA for the CDR3 is TGCGCCAGCAGCCAAGATATCGGGGGGCGGGATACGCAGTATTTT.

The chain combines TRBV6-5 with TRBJ1-5, with 7 bases aligning to TRBD1. This CDR3 contains 15 residues. The junction had 10 bases not matched to a gene; V was cut back by 5 bases and J by 6 bases. Germline CDR1 MNHEY, CDR2 SVGAGI. In DNA, the CDR3 is TGTGCCAGCAGTCGGGACAGTAAGGGCGTTCAGCCCCAGCATTTT. Its protein product is CASSRDSKGVQPQHF.

This clone appeared many times. The chain employs TRBV7-9 and TRBJ1-2; 9 bases align to TRBD1. Losses at the gene ends were 7 bases for V and 7 bases for J; bases not matched to a gene: 10. CDR1 SEHNR and CDR2 FQNEAQ come from the germline V gene (reference sequence). The CDR3 extends over 14 amino acids. This chain's CDR3 is CASTTWTGASGYTF. The CDR3 coding sequence is TGTGCCAGCACCACTTGGACAGGGGCTAGTGGCTACACCTTC.